This TCR beta chain originates from a study of PD-L1 blockade in urothelial cancer. As for the study in general: Atezolizumab, begun by patients in about 2014, was given at 1,200 mg intravenously every 3 weeks.

Clones were read by immunoSEQ multiplex PCR, and TCRdb kept only the in-frame ones, dropping some. The sample has tens of thousands of clones, nearly 90% seen once. Time point defined: pretreatment peripheral blood. Each patient supplied 1 to 8 pretreatment and on-treatment samples. Concerning this clone: The identical CDR3 is also encoded by other nucleotide sequences in the sample.

Sequencing was performed on PBMCs, taken around atezolizumab (anti-PD-L1) treatment. The TCR comes from a man aged 55 to 70 with urothelial cancer.

The DNA for the CDR3 is TGCGCCAGCAGCCAAGTTGGCAGCACAGATACGCAGTATTTT. Translated, it gives CASSQVGSTDTQYF. The chain has TRBV4-1 and TRBJ2-3; D is ambiguous. Germline V gene sequence: CDR1 MGHRA, CDR2 YSYEKL. This CDR3 comprises 14 residues. Trimming took 1 base from V and 0 from J, leaving 5 bases between them.